The clone carrying this T cell receptor (beta chain) was counted ten times or more. What it recognizes is unknown. The sample is drawn from a study of neurological immune-mediated disorders. At the level of the study: Among 35 or so multiple sclerosis patients, around 30 were relapsing-remitting and 3 were secondary progressive.

V lost 1 base to trimming and J lost 15 bases; unmatched junction nucleotides: 11. This CDR3 region has 15 residues. The germline CDR1 and CDR2 sequences are SGHDN and FVKESK. It was by 5'RACE with 10-nucleotide random UMIs that the cDNA was made. Over 170 million TCR-beta sequences from 15-18 subjects came from every sequencing run. TCRdb re-called the 5' RACE reads with MiXCR, one entry per CDR3 protein. Of 75,000 to 80,000 distinct CDR3 sequences detected, 4% to 6% appear once; the ten largest clones hold 2% to 2.5%. Study results and caveats: TCR-beta repertoires seemed private in all groups, with no expanded CDR3 amino acid sequences shared.

The chain couples TRBV14 to TRBJ2-4; TRBD1 aligns across 11 bases. Specimen: PBMCs. The TCR sequence derives from a woman in her twenties or thirties with multiple sclerosis. CDR3 loop: CASSQAFPGTGGLYF. The CDR3 DNA sequence: TGTGCCAGCAGCCAAGCCTTCCCCGGGACAGGGGGGCTGTACTTC.